The T cell receptor beta chain under discussion was sequenced for a study of T-cell memory formation after mild COVID-19. Overall study context: TCR clusters were mostly confined to one donor each. Points from the study as a whole: Mostly located in CM and EM were contracting CD4+ clones, with contracting CD8+ clones located in EMRA.

This clonotype has ten or more counts. Its antigen is not known. The germline V and J ends were trimmed by 5 bases and 4 bases, with 9 bases remaining between them. The CDR3 runs to 13 residues. One entry per CDR3 protein, called by TCRdb with MiXCR from the 5' RACE reads. This sample has just over 350,000 distinct CDR3 sequences, with approximately 15% found just once. The sequenced sample was PBMCs or a T cell subset sorted from them (not recorded which). The sequence was obtained from a young man who had mild COVID-19 (a few samples of this study predate the infection). Cell type and time point are not known. The chain carries TRBV12-3 or TRBV12-4 and TRBJ1-3, with D maybe TRBD1 (5 bases). The CDR3 spells CASSTGRGNTIYF. CDR3 DNA sequence: TGTGCCAGCAGTACAGGACGGGGAAACACCATATATTTT.